This T cell receptor beta chain was identified during a study of OX40 agonist ivuxolimab in advanced cancers. For the study in its entirety: Ivuxolimab was a fully human IgG2 agonistic monoclonal antibody targeting the costimulatory receptor OX40 (CD134). Intravenous ivuxolimab was administered to patients every 2 weeks at six dose levels: 0.01, 0.1, 0.3, 1.5, 3 and 10 mg/kg. Among the roughly 52 dose-escalation patients, around 19 had hepatocellular carcinoma, roughly 15 melanoma, 9 renal cell carcinoma and 9 head and neck cancer. In the dose-escalation cohort, approximately 80% of patients were male, and the mean age was around 65 years with a range of roughly 23 to 79. Prior anti-PD-1, anti-PD-L1 or anti-CTLA-4 therapy was permitted, and 30% to 45% of dose-escalation patients had received checkpoint inhibitors. Partial responses were achieved by three dose-escalation patients, of whom one had hepatocellular carcinoma and two had cutaneous melanoma. Peripheral TCRbeta sequencing was intended to test whether TCR sequence diversity was altered and clonal T-cell expansion was caused by ivuxolimab. The paper reports the monotherapy dose-escalation portion (N ≈ 50 patients) of the phase I ivuxolimab trial.

Genomic DNA was extracted from sorted cells for sequencing of the TCRbeta CDR3 region. The immunoSEQ Assay was used for sequencing of TCRbeta CDR3 regions. The table comes from immuneACCESS by way of TCRdb, which keeps in-frame sequences with V and J called. Part of the clones is missing from these tables; in studies checked, under half for an unresolved V gene and the rest for unknown reasons. In this sample the table shows about 34,000 clones, 82% of which occur a single time. The ten biggest clones cover roughly 2.5% of the sample. The CDR3 measures 16 amino acids from cysteine to phenylalanine. Solely the CDR3 DNA is kept, with 48 bases framed from the first base. The germline ends are 16 bases apart after V is trimmed by 3 bases and J by 3 bases. Per the germline V gene, MNHNS is the CDR1 and SASEGT is the CDR2. Notes on this clone: No cognate antigen has been identified for it. Per-base quality was not reported, and no clone a single base away is much larger than it.

The trial excluded patients who had a history of autoimmune disease or were on systemic immunosuppression. Peripheral blood for TCR sequencing was drawn from every dose cohort at baseline, at cycle 4 day 1 and at cycle 7 day 1. Samples were obtained from an open-label, multicenter, first-in-human phase I dose-escalation trial of ivuxolimab. Adults with locally advanced or metastatic head and neck squamous cell, hepatocellular, melanoma or renal cell carcinoma were enrolled in the trial. Before TCR sequencing, CD4+ T cells and CD8+ T cells from peripheral blood were sorted into separate populations. Overall results and qualifications from the work: In the 0.1-3.0 mg/kg groups, partial responders had among the lowest normalized peripheral clonal expansion, particularly in CD8+ T cells. The antigen specificity of the peripheral T cells that underwent clonal expansion was not determined. At doses of 0.1 to 3.0 mg/kg, clonal expansion of both CD4+ and CD8+ blood T cells was observed from baseline to week 6. After ivuxolimab, CD8+ T cells had more expanded clones than CD4+ T cells on average. Low levels of normalized T-cell clonal expansion were also shown by some nonresponding patients.

Source: CD4+ or CD8+ T cells sorted from blood, taken in a trial of the OX40 agonist ivuxolimab. The origin of this receptor is an adult with an advanced solid tumor such as melanoma, head and neck, liver or kidney cancer. Recombination connected TRBV6-1 to TRBJ2-3, with a weak D call of TRBD2 (5 bases match). The nucleotides read TGTGCCAGCAGTGACTTTAGGACGGGAACGACAGATACGCAGTATTTT. Its translation reads: CASSDFRTGTTDTQYF.